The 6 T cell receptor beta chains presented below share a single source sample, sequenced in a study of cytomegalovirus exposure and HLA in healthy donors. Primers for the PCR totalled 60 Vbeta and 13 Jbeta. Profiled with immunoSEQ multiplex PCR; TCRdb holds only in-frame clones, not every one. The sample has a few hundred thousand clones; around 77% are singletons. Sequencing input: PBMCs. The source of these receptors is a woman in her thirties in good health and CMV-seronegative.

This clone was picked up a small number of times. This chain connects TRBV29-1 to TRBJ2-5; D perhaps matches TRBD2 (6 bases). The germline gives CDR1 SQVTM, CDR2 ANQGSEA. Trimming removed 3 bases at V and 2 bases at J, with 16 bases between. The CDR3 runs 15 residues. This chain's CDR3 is CSVDPWRELQETQYF. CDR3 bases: TGCAGCGTTGACCCCTGGAGGGAGCTACAAGAGACCCAGTACTTC.

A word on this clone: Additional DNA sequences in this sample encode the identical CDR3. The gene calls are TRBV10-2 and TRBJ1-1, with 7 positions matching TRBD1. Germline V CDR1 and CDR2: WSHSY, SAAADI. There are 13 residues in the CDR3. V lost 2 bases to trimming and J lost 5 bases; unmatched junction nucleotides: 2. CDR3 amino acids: CASSEQGGTEAFF. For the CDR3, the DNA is TGCGCCAGCAGTGAGCAGGGGGGTACTGAAGCTTTCTTT.

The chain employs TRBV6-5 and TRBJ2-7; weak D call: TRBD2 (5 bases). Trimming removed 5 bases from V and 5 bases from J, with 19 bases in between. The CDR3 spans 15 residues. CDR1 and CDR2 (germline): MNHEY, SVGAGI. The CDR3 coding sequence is TGTGCCAGCAGTACGTACTCGGGGTCTGTCCACGAGCAGTACTTC. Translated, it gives CASSTYSGSVHEQYF.

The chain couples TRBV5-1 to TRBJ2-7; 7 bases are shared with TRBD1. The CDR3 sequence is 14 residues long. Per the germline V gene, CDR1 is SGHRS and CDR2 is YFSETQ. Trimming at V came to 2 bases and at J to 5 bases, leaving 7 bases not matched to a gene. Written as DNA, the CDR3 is TGCGCCAGCAGCTTTTCCGGGACAGATGACGAGCAGTACTTC. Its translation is CASSFSGTDDEQYF.

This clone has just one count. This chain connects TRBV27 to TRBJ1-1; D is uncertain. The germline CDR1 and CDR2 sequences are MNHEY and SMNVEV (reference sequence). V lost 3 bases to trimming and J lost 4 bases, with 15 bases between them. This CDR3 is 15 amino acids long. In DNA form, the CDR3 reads TGTGCCAGCAGTTTTGTCAGGCCTACCCTCACTGAAGCTTTCTTT. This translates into CASSFVRPTLTEAFF.

CDR3 DNA sequence: TGTGCCAGCGCGGTCGGAGCGGGGGGGCTAGAGACCCAGTACTTC. This gives the protein CASAVGAGGLETQYF. The chain combines TRBV4-2 with TRBJ2-5; 10 positions match TRBD2. Trimming cost V 8 bases and J 4 bases; bases outside gene matches: 10. The V gene's germline CDR1 is LGHNA and CDR2 YNFKEQ. CDR3 length: 15 residues.